Listed below are T cell receptor beta chains from one sample, sequenced in a study of cytomegalovirus exposure and HLA in healthy donors. TCRdb's copy holds only in-frame clones and misses some; the assay was immunoSEQ multiplex PCR. The sample includes more than 85,000 clones, roughly 80% of them seen just once. Material for sequencing was PBMCs. Receptors originate from a man younger than 45 in good health and CMV-seropositive. The conserved cysteine and the conserved F or W are not part of the CDR3 here.

V gene | CDR3 protein
TRBV10-1 | ASGSGGVYRYNSPLH
TRBV5-8 | ASSSGQGTWNTIY
TRBV4-1 | ASSQDLEGDEQY
TRBV4-1 | ASSQGRGGRDTQY
TRBV27 | ASSLGTGAYEQY
TRBV5-5 | ASSSGTGITLGSSPLH
TRBV5-1 | ASSFAEKETQY
TRBV4-2 | ASSLDSYYGYT
TRBV11-2 | ASSAGTGYEQY
TRBV28 | ASSFSQEDGYT
TRBV19 | ASSFGGSPYGYT
TRBV9 | ASSARDSIGSKNIQY
TRBV7-9 | ASSFPGILSEQY
TRBV7-2 | ASSWTGDSADTQY
TRBV2 | ASGEGGGQPQH
TRBV25-1 | ASSESSGTGDADTQY
TRBV25-1 | ASSEGTDSYEQY
TRBV5-4 | ASSWGLAGTSYEQY
TRBV4-2 | ASSLEGQSLWDEQY
TRBV10-3 | AISGTQVSGGSLSGANVLT
TRBV9 | ASSEGVSGNTIY
TRBV19 | ASSMPTGGKANYGYT
TRBV19 | ASSQASGGYGYT
TRBV25-1 | ASSDDRQFYEQY
TRBV19 | ASSIGPGETQY
TRBV5-1 | ASSGELAGGPQTQY
TRBV30 | AWTPGLAGPRRRTQY
TRBV6-4 | AGSEPQGKNTEAF
TRBV27 | ASSPQGRNTEAF
TRBV4-2 | ASSQPPGGAADEQF
TRBV5-4 | ASSGDKGLPGYT
TRBV25-1 | ASSDGRASPDRDEQF
TRBV5-8 | ASSLTGGNHSPLH
TRBV11-1 | ASSLPLSGGNNEQF
TRBV25-1 | ASSESFPHEQY